One TCR beta chain is described in this entry. The sample is drawn from a study of blood T cells in healthy people across ages. Trimming took 6 bases from V and 7 from J; bases not matched to a gene: 15. Germline V CDR1 and CDR2: DFQATT, SNEGSKA (reference sequence). This CDR3 is 15 amino acids long. Primed by a sample-barcoded 5' primer and a J-beta primer mix, a second PCR proceeded for roughly 7 to 12 cycles. Using its own MiXCR run on the 5' RACE reads, TCRdb lists one record per CDR3 protein. The sample lists around 1,000,000 distinct CDR3 sequences, approximately 25% seen once, with approximately 0.75% in the top ten. The sample also formed part of further work on T cells of mothers and their children. As reported in that work: Slightly higher but non-significant overlap marked related mother-child pairs versus unrelated pairs.

The source material was blood. The source of this sequence is a girl aged 2-15 years in good health. This rearrangement joins TRBV20-1 to TRBJ2-5; 9 positions match TRBD2. The CDR3 here is CSAAASGMGPGTQYF. In DNA, the CDR3 is TGCAGTGCGGCAGCTAGCGGGATGGGGCCGGGGACCCAGTACTTC.